These T cell receptor beta chains were read from a single sample in a study of blood T cell repertoires in COVID-19. TCRdb keeps only in-frame clones here, not all; method: immunoSEQ multiplex PCR. The sample carries 150,000 or so clones, 80% to 90% recorded once. What was sequenced was peripheral blood. Every receptor here comes from a woman aged 45-60 years with acute or convalescent COVID-19. The CDR3 runs from the conserved cysteine through the conserved F or W. The order of the fields is D gene, V gene, J gene, clone size, CDR3 DNA, CDR3 protein. The D gene is left open where the match is weak. Clone size is given for some rows only: seen once, a few or many times, or a class if the clone is expanded.

D gene: TRBD1
V gene: TRBV6-5
J gene: TRBJ1-1
clone size: -
CDR3 DNA: TGTGCCAGCAGCGATGGACAGGGGGGTACTGAAGCTTTCTTT
CDR3 protein: CASSDGQGGTEAFF

D gene: -
V gene: TRBV29-1
J gene: TRBJ2-7
clone size: -
CDR3 DNA: TGCAGCGTCAGGGTTGAGTGGGAGCAGTACTTC
CDR3 protein: CSVRVEWEQYF

D gene: TRBD1
V gene: TRBV2
J gene: TRBJ1-5
clone size: once
CDR3 DNA: TGTGCCAGCACTGGACAGGGGGGAAGCAATCAGCCCCAGCATTTT
CDR3 protein: CASTGQGGSNQPQHF

D gene: -
V gene: TRBV25-1
J gene: TRBJ1-2
clone size: -
CDR3 DNA: TGTGCCAGCAGTGAATATGCACAGGACAACTATGGCTACACCTTC
CDR3 protein: CASSEYAQDNYGYTF

D gene: -
V gene: TRBV7-2
J gene: TRBJ2-3
clone size: -
CDR3 DNA: TGTGCCAGCAGCCCGGCGGGGCTAGTGTCGGATACGCAGTATTTT
CDR3 protein: CASSPAGLVSDTQYF

D gene: TRBD2
V gene: TRBV19
J gene: TRBJ2-3
clone size: once
CDR3 DNA: TGTGCCAGTAGTATTGGACTAGCGGGGGGGTCCGATACGCAGTATTTT
CDR3 protein: CASSIGLAGGSDTQYF

D gene: TRBD1
V gene: TRBV5-1
J gene: TRBJ1-6
clone size: -
CDR3 DNA: TGCGCCAGCAGCTTGGTGGGACAGGGGACTTCACCCCTCCACTTT
CDR3 protein: CASSLVGQGTSPLHF

D gene: TRBD2
V gene: TRBV11-3
J gene: TRBJ2-4
clone size: -
CDR3 DNA: TGTGCCAGCAGCTCCTCCGGGACTAGCGGGTCGGTCGCCAAAAACATTCAGTACTTC
CDR3 protein: CASSSSGTSGSVAKNIQYF

D gene: -
V gene: TRBV5-1
J gene: TRBJ1-1
clone size: -
CDR3 DNA: TGCGCCAGCAGCCCGGACAGTTACACTGAAGCTTTCTTT
CDR3 protein: CASSPDSYTEAFF

D gene: TRBD1
V gene: TRBV6-5
J gene: TRBJ1-1
clone size: -
CDR3 DNA: TGTGCCAGCAGCCCCCAGACAGGGAGGACTGAAGCTTTCTTT
CDR3 protein: CASSPQTGRTEAFF

D gene: TRBD2
V gene: TRBV5-1
J gene: TRBJ2-7
clone size: -
CDR3 DNA: TGCGCCAGCAGCCCCAGCGGGGGCCCCTACGAGCAGTACTTC
CDR3 protein: CASSPSGGPYEQYF

D gene: TRBD2
V gene: TRBV7-7
J gene: TRBJ2-7
clone size: -
CDR3 DNA: TGTGCCAGCAGCTTAGGGCATGGACTAGCGGGAGAGGGGGCCCCCTACGAGCAGTACTTC
CDR3 protein: CASSLGHGLAGEGAPYEQYF

D gene: -
V gene: TRBV7-9
J gene: TRBJ1-1
clone size: -
CDR3 DNA: TGTGCCAGCAGTCGATCTGGGACTGCTCGTGGAGCTTTCTTT
CDR3 protein: CASSRSGTARGAFF

D gene: TRBD2
V gene: TRBV15
J gene: TRBJ2-1
clone size: -
CDR3 DNA: TGTGCCACCAGCGGCGGGAGTCACTCCTACAATGAGCAGTTCTTC
CDR3 protein: CATSGGSHSYNEQFF

D gene: -
V gene: TRBV18
J gene: TRBJ1-2
clone size: -
CDR3 DNA: TGTGCCAGCTCACCAGTAGAGGGCCCTAACTATGGCTACACCTTC
CDR3 protein: CASSPVEGPNYGYTF

D gene: TRBD1
V gene: TRBV7-9
J gene: TRBJ1-5
clone size: -
CDR3 DNA: TGTGCCAGCAGCTTGGTCCGGGACAGTTATAGCAATCAGCCCCAGCATTTT
CDR3 protein: CASSLVRDSYSNQPQHF

D gene: TRBD2
V gene: TRBV7-8
J gene: TRBJ2-1
clone size: -
CDR3 DNA: TGTGCCAGCAGCTTCTTAGCGGGAGGCCGTTACTCCTACAATGAGCAGTTCTTC
CDR3 protein: CASSFLAGGRYSYNEQFF

D gene: -
V gene: TRBV15
J gene: TRBJ2-2
clone size: -
CDR3 DNA: TGTGCCACCGAGATGTGGGAGCTGTTTTTT
CDR3 protein: CATEMWELFF

D gene: -
V gene: TRBV16
J gene: TRBJ2-7
clone size: -
CDR3 DNA: TGTGCCAGCAGCCAGGGGGGCGAGCAGTACTTC
CDR3 protein: CASSQGGEQYF

D gene: -
V gene: TRBV15
J gene: TRBJ2-7
clone size: -
CDR3 DNA: TGTGCCACCTCCAACTCCTACGAGCAGTACTTC
CDR3 protein: CATSNSYEQYF

D gene: TRBD1
V gene: TRBV13
J gene: TRBJ1-4
clone size: -
CDR3 DNA: TGTGCCAGCAGCACCCTATCCGACAGGGTGGGAGAAAAACTGTTTTTT
CDR3 protein: CASSTLSDRVGEKLFF

D gene: TRBD1
V gene: TRBV18
J gene: TRBJ1-6
clone size: -
CDR3 DNA: TGTGCCAGCTCTACGAGGGGGACAGGGGTCGCCAATTCACCCCTCCACTTT
CDR3 protein: CASSTRGTGVANSPLHF

D gene: -
V gene: TRBV27
J gene: TRBJ2-7
clone size: once
CDR3 DNA: TGTGCCAGCTCCCGATTTAGCGGAGGTTACGAGCAGTACTTC
CDR3 protein: CASSRFSGGYEQYF

D gene: -
V gene: TRBV18
J gene: TRBJ2-5
clone size: -
CDR3 DNA: TGTGCCAGCTCACCAAACTATCAAGAGACCCAGTACTTC
CDR3 protein: CASSPNYQETQYF

D gene: -
V gene: TRBV6-6
J gene: TRBJ1-2
clone size: -
CDR3 DNA: TGTGCCAGCAGTACTCAGGACTATGGCTACACCTTC
CDR3 protein: CASSTQDYGYTF

D gene: -
V gene: TRBV3-1/TRBV3-2
J gene: TRBJ1-1
clone size: once
CDR3 DNA: TGTGCCAGCAGCCAAGGGCCCAAGAACACTGAAGCTTTCTTT
CDR3 protein: CASSQGPKNTEAFF

D gene: TRBD2
V gene: TRBV7-8
J gene: TRBJ2-7
clone size: -
CDR3 DNA: TGTGCCAGCAGCTTACCCCAGCGGGGGCCCGGAGACGAGCAGTACTTC
CDR3 protein: CASSLPQRGPGDEQYF

D gene: -
V gene: TRBV7-9
J gene: TRBJ1-1
clone size: -
CDR3 DNA: TGTGCCAGCAGCTCGGTGGGGCTCTCTGAAGCTTTCTTT
CDR3 protein: CASSSVGLSEAFF

D gene: -
V gene: TRBV13
J gene: TRBJ1-1
clone size: -
CDR3 DNA: TGTGCCAGCAGCCGTAGGGAGTCGGGTAACACTGAAGCTTTCTTT
CDR3 protein: CASSRRESGNTEAFF

D gene: TRBD1
V gene: TRBV5-8
J gene: TRBJ1-4
clone size: -
CDR3 DNA: TGTGCCAGCATACAGGGGGCTAATGAAAAACTGTTTTTT
CDR3 protein: CASIQGANEKLFF

D gene: TRBD2
V gene: TRBV27
J gene: TRBJ2-1
clone size: -
CDR3 DNA: TGTGCCAGCAGGAGGAGCGGGAGGGGTAATGAGCAGTTCTTC
CDR3 protein: CASRRSGRGNEQFF

D gene: TRBD2
V gene: TRBV18
J gene: TRBJ2-7
clone size: once
CDR3 DNA: TGTGCCAGCTCACCCGGACTAGAATACGAGCAGTACTTC
CDR3 protein: CASSPGLEYEQYF

D gene: TRBD1
V gene: TRBV2
J gene: TRBJ1-6
clone size: -
CDR3 DNA: TGTGCCAGCAGTTTTGGACAGGAGGTATCACCCCTCCACTTT
CDR3 protein: CASSFGQEVSPLHF

D gene: TRBD2
V gene: TRBV11-2
J gene: TRBJ2-7
clone size: -
CDR3 DNA: TGTGCCAGCAGCTTGCAACAGCGGGAGTACGAGCAGTACTTC
CDR3 protein: CASSLQQREYEQYF

D gene: TRBD1
V gene: TRBV29-1
J gene: TRBJ2-1
clone size: -
CDR3 DNA: TGCAGCACCCCTGGGACAGGCGTCTACAATGAGCAGTTCTTC
CDR3 protein: CSTPGTGVYNEQFF

D gene: TRBD2
V gene: TRBV9
J gene: TRBJ2-5
clone size: -
CDR3 DNA: TGTGCCAGCAGCGTGGCCCAGGGGACCTGGTATGGGCTAGCGGGAGGACAAGAGACCCAGTACTTC
CDR3 protein: CASSVAQGTWYGLAGGQETQYF

D gene: -
V gene: TRBV4-1
J gene: TRBJ1-5
clone size: -
CDR3 DNA: TGCGCCAGCAGCCAAGAATGGGCGAATCAGCCCCAGCATTTT
CDR3 protein: CASSQEWANQPQHF

D gene: -
V gene: TRBV5-1
J gene: TRBJ2-1
clone size: few
CDR3 DNA: TGCGCCAGCAGCTCCCTAGGTAGCGCCTTCTCCTACAATGAGCAGTTCTTC
CDR3 protein: CASSSLGSAFSYNEQFF

D gene: -
V gene: TRBV13
J gene: TRBJ1-5
clone size: -
CDR3 DNA: TGTGCCACCCGACAGGCCGGTAGCAATCAGCCCCAGCATTTT
CDR3 protein: CATRQAGSNQPQHF

D gene: -
V gene: TRBV5-5
J gene: TRBJ2-2
clone size: -
CDR3 DNA: TGTGCCAGCAGCTTGGCCAGGGGGGACACCGGGGAGCTGTTTTTT
CDR3 protein: CASSLARGDTGELFF

D gene: TRBD1
V gene: TRBV3-1/TRBV3-2
J gene: TRBJ2-3
clone size: -
CDR3 DNA: TGTGCCAGCAGCCAGACAGGGAGCACAGATACGCAGTATTTT
CDR3 protein: CASSQTGSTDTQYF

D gene: -
V gene: TRBV27
J gene: TRBJ1-4
clone size: -
CDR3 DNA: TGTGCCAGCAGTTTAGGGTGGACACGAAGGCATGAAAAACTGTTTTTT
CDR3 protein: CASSLGWTRRHEKLFF

D gene: -
V gene: TRBV7-9
J gene: TRBJ1-3
clone size: -
CDR3 DNA: TGTGCCAGCAGCTTAGAGGGAGACACCATATATTTT
CDR3 protein: CASSLEGDTIYF

D gene: -
V gene: TRBV29-1
J gene: TRBJ2-7
clone size: once
CDR3 DNA: TGCAGCGTTTCCGACTGGAACGAGCAGTACTTC
CDR3 protein: CSVSDWNEQYF

D gene: -
V gene: TRBV28
J gene: TRBJ2-3
clone size: -
CDR3 DNA: TGTGCCAGCAGTTTGCTAGTTAGCACAGATACGCAGTATTTT
CDR3 protein: CASSLLVSTDTQYF

D gene: -
V gene: TRBV11-3
J gene: TRBJ1-2
clone size: -
CDR3 DNA: TGTGCCAGCAGCTCCCCAAAGAAGCAGGCCTATGGCTACACCTTC
CDR3 protein: CASSSPKKQAYGYTF

D gene: TRBD1
V gene: TRBV15
J gene: TRBJ1-4
clone size: -
CDR3 DNA: TGTGCCACCAGCAGAGACCCGGGACAGGGGGATGAAAAACTGTTTTTT
CDR3 protein: CATSRDPGQGDEKLFF

D gene: TRBD1
V gene: TRBV10-3
J gene: TRBJ1-1
clone size: -
CDR3 DNA: TGTGCCATCAGTGAATGGGACAGAGCTGAAGCTTTCTTT
CDR3 protein: CAISEWDRAEAFF